This T cell receptor beta chain was recorded in a study of T cells in tuberculosis. Study findings and constraints: The TCR-beta difference was not significant; alpha differences partly reflected length. Active tuberculosis alpha repertoires lay closer to GMM-specific TCRs than controls'.

Trimming removed 6 bases at V and 1 base at J, with 10 bases between. Per the germline V gene, CDR1 is MNHNY and CDR2 is SVGAGI (reference sequence). The CDR3 spans 13 residues. Time point defined: new active TB diagnosis, blood taken before or within 7 days of starting treatment. Method: immunoSEQ multiplex PCR; TCRdb's copy keeps in-frame clones and lacks some. The sample contains about 38,000 clones, approximately 93% of which appear only once. This clone was found once. Its antigen is not identified. The TCR sequence derives from an adult with tuberculosis. The chain employs TRBV6-6 and TRBJ2-7, with TRBD1 as a possible D gene (5 bases). The sequencing here drew on PBMCs, taken at tuberculosis diagnosis. CDR3 protein: CASSRTSSYEQYF. The CDR3 DNA sequence: TGTGCCAGCAGCCGGACATCTTCCTACGAGCAGTACTTC.